This T cell receptor (beta chain) was sequenced in a study of blood T cell repertoires in COVID-19. Methods used by the authors: From reference gene primer amplification, estimates of nucleated cell counts were derived. Clones were read by immunoSEQ multiplex PCR, and TCRdb kept only the in-frame ones, dropping some. V and J calls and clone size follow that table, whereas D and trimming were derived from the DNA. In the table there are fewer than 200,000 clones, roughly 84% of which are singletons. Clinical history as reported by participants underpinned cohort assignment. Recovery meant two consecutive negative NP/OP PCR tests, professional clearance, or resolved symptoms. V was pared by 3 bases and J by 4 bases, with 7 bases of the junction left unmatched. The CDR3 sequence is 16 residues long. Per the germline V gene, CDR1 is MNHNS and CDR2 is SASEGT.

The V call is TRBV6-1, the J call TRBJ2-5; 11 bases line up with TRBD2. Sequencing was done on a sample of PBMCs or T cells enriched from blood (not recorded which). The sequence was obtained from a middle-aged man who had recovered from COVID-19. The CDR3 reads CASSDFSGGAGETQYF. The CDR3 nucleotides read TGTGCCAGCAGTGATTTTAGCGGGGGGGCCGGAGAGACCCAGTACTTC.